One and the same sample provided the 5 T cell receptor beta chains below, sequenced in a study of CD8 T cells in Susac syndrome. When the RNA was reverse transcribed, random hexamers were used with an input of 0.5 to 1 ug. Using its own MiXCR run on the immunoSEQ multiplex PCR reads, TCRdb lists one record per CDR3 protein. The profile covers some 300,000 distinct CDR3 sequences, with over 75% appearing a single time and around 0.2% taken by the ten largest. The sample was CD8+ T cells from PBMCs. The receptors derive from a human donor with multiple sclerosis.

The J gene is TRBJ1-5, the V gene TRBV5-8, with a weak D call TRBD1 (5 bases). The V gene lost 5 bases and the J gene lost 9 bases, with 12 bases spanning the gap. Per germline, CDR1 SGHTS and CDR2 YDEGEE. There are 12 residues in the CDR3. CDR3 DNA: TGTGCCAGCAGGCTGGGGGAGGGGCCCCAGCATTTT. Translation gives CASRLGEGPQHF.

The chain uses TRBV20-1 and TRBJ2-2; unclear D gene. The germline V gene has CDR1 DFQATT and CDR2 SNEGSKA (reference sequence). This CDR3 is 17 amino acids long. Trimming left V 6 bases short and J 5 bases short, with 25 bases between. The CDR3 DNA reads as TGCAGTGCCCAAGACATAAACTATGGGGAAACTACCGGGGAGCTGTTTTTT. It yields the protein CSAQDINYGETTGELFF.

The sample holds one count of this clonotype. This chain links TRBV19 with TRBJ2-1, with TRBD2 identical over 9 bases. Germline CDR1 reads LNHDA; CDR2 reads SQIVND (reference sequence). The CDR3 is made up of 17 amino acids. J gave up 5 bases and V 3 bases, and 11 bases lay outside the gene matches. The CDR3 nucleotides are TGTGCCAGTAGTATCCTAATAGCGGGAGCTTCACACAATGAGCAGTTCTTC. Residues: CASSILIAGASHNEQFF.

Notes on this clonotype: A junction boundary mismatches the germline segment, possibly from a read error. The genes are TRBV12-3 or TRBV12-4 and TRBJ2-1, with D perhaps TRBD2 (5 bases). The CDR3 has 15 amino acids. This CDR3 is CASRLATSSYNEQFF. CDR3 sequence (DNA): TGTGCCAGCAGGTTAGCGACCAGCTCCTACAATGAGCAGTTCTTC.

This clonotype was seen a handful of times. The CDR3 is CASSLALGGGYEQYF. The DNA of the CDR3 is TGTGCCAGCAGCTTAGCCCTGGGGGGGGGATACGAGCAGTACTTC. This chain connects TRBV7-2 to TRBJ2-7; TRBD2 matches at 7 bases. The germline V gene has CDR1 SGHTA and CDR2 FQGNSA. The trim removed 0 bases at V and 4 bases at J, leaving 6 bases unmatched. The CDR3 consists of 15 residues.